The TCR beta chain under discussion was sequenced for a study of T-cell memory formation after mild COVID-19. In the study overall: The TCR clusters were mostly specific to one donor.

The study's findings and limits: Unconfirmed was the SARS-CoV-2 specificity of second-wave clones that peaked on day 37. Some responding clones appeared in pre-infection memory, suggesting cross-reactive memory joined.

This clonotype was detected many times. Its specificity is not known. It was 5'RACE with constant-segment primers that produced the TCR alpha and TCR beta cDNA libraries, which carried sample barcodes and UMIs. TCRdb redid the calling of the 5' RACE reads with MiXCR, one entry per CDR3 protein. The sample lists approximately 300,000 distinct CDR3 sequences, over 7% occurring once. This clonotype originated in a man in his late teens or twenties who had mild COVID-19 (a few samples of this study predate the infection). Cell type and time point are not known. Sequenced sample: PBMCs or a T cell subset sorted from them (not recorded which).

CDR3 loop: CASSQDPPLAGGRNEQFF. CDR3 DNA: TGCGCCAGCAGCCAAGACCCCCCCCTAGCGGGCGGCCGTAATGAGCAGTTCTTC. The rearrangement links TRBV4-1 to TRBJ2-1, with 8 nucleotides matching TRBD2. Germline CDR1 MGHRA, CDR2 YSYEKL. The CDR3 consists of 18 residues. J gave up 7 bases and V 0 bases, and 14 bases lay outside the gene matches.